This note documents a single T cell receptor beta chain sequence. Produced via immunoSEQ multiplex PCR; TCRdb's table is partial and in-frame only. Of around 30,000 clones detected, 60% to 80% appear once; the ten largest clones hold 14% to 15%. The V gene's germline CDR1 is LNHDA and CDR2 SQIVND (reference sequence). The CDR3 totals 15 residues. The V and J ends lost 0 bases and 4 bases respectively, with 10 bases between them. The sample originates from a study of blood T cell repertoires in COVID-19. The TCR was taken from a man older than 75 with active or convalescent COVID-19. V and J are TRBV19 and TRBJ1-5; a weak D match, TRBD1 (5 bases). Sequencing input: peripheral blood. CDR3 in DNA: TGTGCCAGTAGTATAGATTGGGCAGGGAATCAGCCCCAGCATTTT. Protein product: CASSIDWAGNQPQHF.